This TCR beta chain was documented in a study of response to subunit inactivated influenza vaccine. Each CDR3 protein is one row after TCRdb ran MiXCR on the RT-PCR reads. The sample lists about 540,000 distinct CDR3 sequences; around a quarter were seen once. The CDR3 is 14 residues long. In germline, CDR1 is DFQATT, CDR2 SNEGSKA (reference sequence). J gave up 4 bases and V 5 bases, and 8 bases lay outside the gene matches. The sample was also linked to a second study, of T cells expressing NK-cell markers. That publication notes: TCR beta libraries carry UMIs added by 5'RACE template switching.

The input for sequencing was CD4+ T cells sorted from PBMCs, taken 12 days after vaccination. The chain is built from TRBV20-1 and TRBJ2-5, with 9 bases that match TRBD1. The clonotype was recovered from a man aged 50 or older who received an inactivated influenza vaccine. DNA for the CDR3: TGCAGTGCTTACTTTATGGACAGGGGAGAGACCCAGTACTTC. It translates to CSAYFMDRGETQYF.